The 8 T cell receptor beta chains in this list originate from one sample, sequenced in a study of yellow fever vaccine responses in identical twins. TCRdb re-derived calls from the RT-PCR reads in MiXCR, one entry per CDR3 protein. The profile shows 2,300 or so distinct CDR3 sequences, 86% of them singletons. Sequences were derived from T cells from blood (PBMCs), unsorted or a sorted subset (not recorded which), sampled before or after yellow fever vaccination (not recorded which). These receptors were collected from a woman younger than 30 who received the yellow fever vaccine.

In this sample, this clonotype turned up once. V usage is TRBV7-9 and J usage is TRBJ2-7, with TRBD2 matching over 8 bases. CDR1 SEHNR and CDR2 FQNEAQ come from the germline V gene (reference sequence). Trimming at V came to 2 bases and at J to 2 bases, leaving 11 bases not matched to a gene. The CDR3 is 17 residues long. DNA of the CDR3: TGTGCCAGCAGCTTAAAGGGAGGTAGCGGGGCAACCTACGAGCAGTACTTC. Translated, it gives CASSLKGGSGATYEQYF.

The V call is TRBV4-1, the J call TRBJ2-1; no clear D gene. The CDR3 length is 17 residues. CDR1 and CDR2 (germline): MGHRA, YSYEKL. V was trimmed by 2 bases and J by 4 bases, leaving 18 bases between them. CDR3 amino acids: CASSQKEGVELYNEQFF. The CDR3 region has the DNA TGCGCCAGCAGCCAAAAAGAAGGCGTGGAACTTTACAATGAGCAGTTCTTC.

This clonotype has only one observation. The genes are TRBV29-1 and TRBJ2-1, with a tentative D call TRBD2 (5 bases). Germline V CDR1 and CDR2: SQVTM, ANQGSEA. This CDR3 has 12 amino acids. The CDR3 region has the DNA TGCACCATCGAGAGGGCCTCGAATGAGCAGTTCTTC. Translating it yields CTIERASNEQFF.

Here the CDR3 reads CATSRGDQRSGELFF. The CDR3 DNA follows: TGTGCCACCAGCAGAGGCGATCAGAGAAGCGGGGAGCTGTTTTTT. The rearrangement uses TRBV15 and TRBJ2-2, with D unclear. In germline, CDR1 is LNHNV, CDR2 YYDKDF (reference sequence). CDR3 length: 15 residues. Trimming removed 1 base from V and 7 bases from J, with 13 bases in between. Full variable domain (missing parts from reference TRBV15 and TRBJ2-2): DAMVIQNPRYQVTQFGKPVTLSCSQTLNHNVMYWYQQKSSQAPKLLFHYYDKDFNNEADTPDNFQSRRPNTSFCFLDIRSPGLGDTAMYLCATSRGDQRSGELFFGEGSRLTVL.

This clonotype was detected only once. V usage is TRBV11-3 and J usage is TRBJ2-1, with a weak D call TRBD2 (6 bases). Looked up from germline, CDR1 is SGHNT and CDR2 is YENEEA. Trimming left V 7 bases short and J 3 bases short, with 10 bases between. The CDR3 contains 13 residues. The CDR3, as DNA: TGTGCCAGCACCTCGGGGGTCTACAATGAGCAGTTCTTC. Translating it yields CASTSGVYNEQFF.

In nucleotides, the CDR3 is TGCGCCAGCAGCTTGATCCCCTACGAGCAGTACTTC. It encodes CASSLIPYEQYF. This rearrangement joins TRBV5-1 to TRBJ2-7; D is ambiguous. The CDR3 has 12 residues. Trimming pared 1 base from V and 2 bases from J, leaving 4 bases between. Per germline, CDR1 SGHRS and CDR2 YFSETQ.

The J gene is TRBJ2-1, the V gene TRBV10-3, with 11 bases fitting TRBD2. The junction had 4 bases not matched to a gene; V was cut back by 6 bases and J by 6 bases. Germline CDR1 is ENHRY and CDR2 is SYGVKD. The CDR3 length is 14 residues. The chain's CDR3 is CAIRAGTSGNEQFF. The DNA for the CDR3 is TGTGCCATCAGGGCGGGGACTAGCGGCAATGAGCAGTTCTTC.

The chain has TRBV10-3 and TRBJ2-6; D is unclear. V dropped 0 bases and J dropped 0 bases, with 9 bases sitting between them. The length of the CDR3 is 17 residues. CDR1 and CDR2 (germline): ENHRY, SYGVKD. The CDR3, as DNA: TGTGCCATCAGTGAGTCCATCGACGGCTCTGGGGCCAACGTCCTGACTTTC. This codes for CAISESIDGSGANVLTF.